The TCR beta chain under discussion was sequenced for a study of post-analysis software for immune sequencing data. Whole-study results and caveats: Relative to controls, patients with multiple sclerosis showed significantly lower normalized Chao1 diversity. Elevated frequency relative to controls characterized a handful of TRBV segments in patients, TRBV5-6, TRBV5-1 and TRBV20-1 among them.

Remarks on this clonotype: The antigen remains unidentified.

CDR3 length: 14 amino acids. Germline loops: CDR1 SGHTA, CDR2 FQGNSA. Deletions cut 1 base from V and 6 bases from J, with 13 bases between. TCR beta cDNA libraries had unique molecular identifiers. One entry per CDR3 protein, called by TCRdb with MiXCR from the PCR reads. The sample lists approximately 690,000 distinct CDR3 sequences, approximately 60% occurring once. The chain links TRBV7-2 to TRBJ2-7, with D perhaps TRBD1 (6 bases). The sample was blood. The origin of this receptor is a girl aged 2 to 9 with multiple sclerosis. CDR3 nucleotides: TGTGCCAGCAGCTTAGAAGGCAGGGGAGTCGAGCAGTACTTC. Translation gives CASSLEGRGVEQYF.